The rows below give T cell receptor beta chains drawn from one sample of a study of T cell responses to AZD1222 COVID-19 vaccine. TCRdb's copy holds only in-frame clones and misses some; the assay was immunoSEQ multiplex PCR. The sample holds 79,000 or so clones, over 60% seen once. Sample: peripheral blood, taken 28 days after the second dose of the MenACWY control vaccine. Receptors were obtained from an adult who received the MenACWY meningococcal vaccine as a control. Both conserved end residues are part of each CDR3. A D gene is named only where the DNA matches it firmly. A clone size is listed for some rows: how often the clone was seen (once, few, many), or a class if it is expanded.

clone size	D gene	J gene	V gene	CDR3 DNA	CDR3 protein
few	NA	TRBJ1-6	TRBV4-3	TGCGCCAGCAGCCTCCGTTGGCCCACCTATAATTCACCCCTCCACTTT	CASSLRWPTYNSPLHF
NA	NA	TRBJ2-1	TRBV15	TGTGCCACCAGCAGAGAAGGGAACGGGGATGAGCAGTTCTTC	CATSREGNGDEQFF
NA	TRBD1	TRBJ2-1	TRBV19	TGTGCCAGTAGTTCCAGGGGGCAGAATGAGCAGTTCTTC	CASSSRGQNEQFF
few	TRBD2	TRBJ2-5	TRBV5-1	TGCGCCAGCAGCTCCTCACTAGCGGGGGGCCGGGAGACCCAGTACTTC	CASSSSLAGGRETQYF
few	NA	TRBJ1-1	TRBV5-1	TGCGCCAGCACCCAGGGAGGGAAGACTGAAGCTTTCTTT	CASTQGGKTEAFF
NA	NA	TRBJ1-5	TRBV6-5	TGTGCCAGCAGGGTCCTGAATAACAGGCAGCCCCAGCATTTT	CASRVLNNRQPQHF
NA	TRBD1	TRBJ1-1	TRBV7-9	TGTGCCAGCAGCTCGACGGGACAGGCGGCGACTGAAGCTTTCTTT	CASSSTGQAATEAFF
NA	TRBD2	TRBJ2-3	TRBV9	TGTGCCAGCAGCGTAGACGGGGGGGCTGGTACAGATACGCAGTATTTT	CASSVDGGAGTDTQYF
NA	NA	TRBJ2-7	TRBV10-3	TGTGCCATATCGACTAGCTCCTACGAGCAGTACTTC	CAISTSSYEQYF
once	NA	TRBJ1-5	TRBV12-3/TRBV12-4	TGTGCCAGCAGTTTAGGGGACCAGCCCCAGCATTTT	CASSLGDQPQHF
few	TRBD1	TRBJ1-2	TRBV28	TGTGCCAGCAGTCCGACAGGGGGCGGCAAATATGGCTACACCTTC	CASSPTGGGKYGYTF
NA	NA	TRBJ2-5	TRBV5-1	TGCGCCAGCAGGGACAGCGCGGCAGGAGAGACCCAGTACTTC	CASRDSAAGETQYF
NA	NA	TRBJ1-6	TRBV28	TGTGCCAGCAGTTTTGGAGAATCCAATTCACCCCTCCACTTT	CASSFGESNSPLHF
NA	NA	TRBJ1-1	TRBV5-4	TGTGCCAGCAGCTTTGGACATAACACTGAAGCTTTCTTT	CASSFGHNTEAFF
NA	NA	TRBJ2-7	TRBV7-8	TGTGCCAGCAGCCCAGGGCTCCTCGCCAACCTCTACGAGCAGTACTTC	CASSPGLLANLYEQYF
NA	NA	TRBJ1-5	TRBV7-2	TGTGCCAGCAGCCTCTCGCCAACATTCAATCAGCCCCAGCATTTT	CASSLSPTFNQPQHF
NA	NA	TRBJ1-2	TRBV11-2	TGTGCCAGCAGCTTAAGCAGCTATGGCTACACCTTC	CASSLSSYGYTF
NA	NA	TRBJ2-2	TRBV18	TGTGCCAGCTCACGCCCGGGACCCTTGTCCGGGGAGCTGTTTTTT	CASSRPGPLSGELFF
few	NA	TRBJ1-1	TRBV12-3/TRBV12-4	TGTGCCAGCAGTTTAAGACAGGACACTGAAGCTTTCTTT	CASSLRQDTEAFF
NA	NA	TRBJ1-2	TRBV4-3	TGCGCCAGCAGCCAAGAGATCGGGCATGGCTACACCTTC	CASSQEIGHGYTF
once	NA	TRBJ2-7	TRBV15	TGTGCCACCAGCAGAGATCTGGGAAAGAGCTCCTACGAGCAGTACTTC	CATSRDLGKSSYEQYF
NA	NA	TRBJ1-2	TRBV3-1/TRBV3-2	TGTGCCAGCAGCCAATTGTCACGGTCGGCTGGCTACACCTTC	CASSQLSRSAGYTF
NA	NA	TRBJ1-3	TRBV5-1	TGCGCCAGCAGCTGGGAGGAGGGAGGCTCTGGAAACACCATATATTTT	CASSWEEGGSGNTIYF
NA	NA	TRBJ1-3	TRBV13	TGTGCCAGCAGCTTAGAGGTCCGCGGGCAGGGGAGTGGAAACACCATATATTTT	CASSLEVRGQGSGNTIYF
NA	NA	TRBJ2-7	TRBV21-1	TGTGCCAGCAGGGACTACGAGCAGTACTTC	CASRDYEQYF
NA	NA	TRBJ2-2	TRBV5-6	TGTGCCAGCAGCTTAGGGGACACCGGGGAGCTGTTTTTT	CASSLGDTGELFF